The following is a T cell receptor (beta chain) sequence with its context. This clone was counted a few times. Its antigen target is currently unknown. Base qualities are not provided; no much larger clone lies one nucleotide away. Other DNA sequences in this specimen translate into the identical CDR3. The method was the immunoSEQ multiplex PCR assay. For the multiplex PCR, a mixture combining 60 forward primers for TCR Vbeta segments and 13 reverse primers for TCR Jbeta segments was used. Amplification of the CDR3 region of rearranged TCR beta genes was performed with a multiplex PCR assay on genomic DNA. The amplified TCR beta libraries were sequenced on the Illumina HiSeq System as 87-base-pair reads. The original methods were these. A later analysis tallied tens of millions of unique TCR beta chains across the 666 repertoires, and about 10 million of those chains were shared by two or more donors. A nearest-neighbor algorithm error-corrected the raw reads and collapsed the reads into unique sequences, merging closely related sequences to remove PCR and sequencing errors. V, D and J gene segments were assigned by aligning CDR3 sequences to IMGT reference sequences. For a sequence to be retained, at least a six-nucleotide match to both a V gene segment and a J gene segment was required. Rearrangements were classified as productive when the CDR3 lacked stop codons and remained in frame with V and J, and all other rearrangements were classified as non-productive. CDR3 was defined by IMGT convention, running from the second conserved V-encoded cysteine to the conserved J-encoded phenylalanine. The earlier analysis of 550 to 650 of the donors excluded any sequence lacking an unambiguous match to a single V gene segment. In an earlier analysis of several hundred of the donors, V segments were called functional above 56.7% productive rearrangements and were called segregating when the between-donor standard deviation exceeded 5%. A statistical classification framework was built for diagnosing cytomegalovirus status from the catalog of TCR beta chain sequences. V and J gene assignment, in a later analysis, came from comparing TCR nucleotide sequences with IMGT/GENE-DB human TR gene sequences. The TCRdist pipeline was used in a later analysis to assign CDR3 sequences and most-parsimonious VDJ recombination scenarios. In a later analysis, each TCR beta chain was defined by its CDR3 amino acid sequence together with its V-gene family, and reads lacking a unique V-gene family were excluded. In a later analysis, 550 to 650 highly shared, low-generation-probability nucleotide sequences were removed to address suspected cross-contamination and a sequencing artifact. A later analysis calculated a clonal expansion index for each public chain from normalized within-repertoire ranks of inferred template counts. In a later analysis, generation probabilities were computed with a VDJ recombination model fitted to out-of-frame rearrangements, and the resulting probabilities were checked against IGoR. A later analysis scored TCR-TCR, TCR-HLA and TCR-CMV co-occurrence with hypergeometric tests, applying a repertoire-size bias correction to TCR pairs. A later analysis estimated false discovery rates by permuting HLA or CMV assignments 20 times. In a later analysis, co-occurring TCRs were grouped using DBSCAN, with TCRdist sequence similarity added in when clustering inside HLA-allele-positive subsets. Repertoires with fewer than 30,000 or more than 120,000 public chains were left out of co-occurrence clustering, as were about five repertoires with anomalous nucleotide sharing. TCRdb took over this immuneACCESS table, retaining in-frame rearrangements with V and J assigned. Such tables are incomplete; in checked studies, under half of the missing clones stem from an unresolved V gene, and the remainder is unexplained. V and J calls and clone size are as listed in that table; D and trimming were resolved from the DNA. This sample gives about 210,000 clones in total; about 85% of them show up just once. The top ten clonotypes cover about 0.25% of the sample.

The cohort was made up of 666 healthy bone marrow donors. Cohort members were all nominally healthy when sampled, although unrecorded immune exposures were likely present. The donor tested CMV seronegative and was one of the 352 seronegative cohort members. Each donor provided a peripheral blood sample, and peripheral blood mononuclear cells were used for TCR beta sequencing. The Qiagen DNeasy Blood Extraction Kit was used to extract genomic DNA from the blood cell samples. This specimen belongs to a study of cytomegalovirus exposure and HLA in healthy donors (dated 2017 in TCRdb). Describing the broader study: In an earlier analysis of fewer than 750 of the donors, about 260 Gb of sequence data and 90 million to 120 million unique TCR beta sequences from about 190 million T cells were reported. Roughly 300 gigabases of sequencing data and around 85 million unique TCR sequences made up an early release that covered 640 HLA-typed donors. Among the roughly 430 genotyped donors, around 81% belonged to the genetic ancestry cluster associated with self-reported Caucasian donors. The aim of the study was to test whether cataloging public T cell receptors could identify signatures of past pathogen exposure. Using immunosequencing, the study profiled T cell repertoires from 500 to 800 subjects and related those repertoires to cytomegalovirus serostatus. Besides the first cohort of about 730 subjects, a separate validation cohort made up of 90 to 150 different subjects was used. The study combined high-throughput TCR immunosequencing, statistical association of individual TCRs with disease status, and machine learning to predict cytomegalovirus infection status. A later analysis re-analyzed previously published TCR beta repertoires from roughly 690 donors and added high-resolution HLA genotyping to study TCR occurrence patterns. Rather than using new phenotypic data, the later analysis identified candidate immune exposures from TCR beta sequences and from how often those sequences occurred across donors. An earlier analysis of some 600 of the donors applied high-throughput TCR beta sequencing to assess whether each TCR beta V gene segment acted as functional or pseudogenic. Donor age, sex, ethnicity and CMV serostatus were compiled alongside the repertoire data. A later genetic analysis used genome-wide SNP genotypes for about 60% of the 666 donors, treating that subset as a discovery cohort. Every discovery cohort repertoire had been produced on one sequencing platform. HLA typing included class I and class II loci at four-digit resolution. Typing coverage differed by locus: A, B, C, DRB1 and DQB1 were typed in roughly 629-630 donors, DQA1 in approximately 520, DPA1 in some 600, and DPB1 in just under 480. Roughly five DR-DQ haplotypes were treated as single units for association and clustering because of strong linkage in the cohort. Among roughly 400 genotyped donors of the cohort, an average of approximately 240,000 unique TCR beta nucleotide sequences was sequenced per donor, of which about 19% were non-productive. The full study reports these points: At a false discovery rate of 0.05, a later analysis linked under 20,000 TCR beta sequences to specific HLA alleles. Because HLA typing was missing for some donors at each locus, association tests included only the typed subset. In an earlier analysis of 587 of the donors, most TCR beta V segments appeared in productive rearrangements about 87% or about 30% of the time, broadly matching IMGT annotations. The study gave a list of 150 to 200 TCR beta chains associated with cytomegalovirus. In vitro tests confirmed that three of the cytomegalovirus-associated TCR beta chains recognize cytomegalovirus antigens. A group of highly shared sequence variants was considered likely to be a technical artifact of the sequencing pipeline. Several of the top co-occurrence clusters appeared to be linked to parvovirus B19, influenza, CMV and Epstein-Barr virus, according to a later analysis. Assigning TCR associations to individual alleles was difficult when HLA alleles, especially DR and DQ, strongly co-occurred. In a later analysis, TCR association rates were found to vary across HLA loci, with the most associated TCRs seen for DRB1 alleles and the fewest for HLA-C alleles. A later analysis found that HLA-associated TCR beta chains were more clonally expanded and had lower generation probabilities than equally common non-associated chains. Linkage disequilibrium might explain the correlated functional status among segregating V segments, but an unknown experimental factor could not be excluded. The presence/absence analyses assumed that sequencing depth was roughly uniform across donors, and that assumption may not be true. In a later genetic analysis, a missense DCLRE1C variant was associated with V-gene and J-gene trimming of TCR beta chains, and the association was replicated in an independent cohort. A later genetic analysis reported fewer N-insertions in productive TCRs among donors in an Asian-associated ancestry cluster than the approximately 670-donor mean. Because the 87-base-pair reads could not distinguish some IMGT-functional V segments, including TRBV6-2 and TRBV6-3, those segments were excluded. Cytomegalovirus status was reported to be diagnosed by the classifier with high specificity and sensitivity in both the original and validation cohorts. A further reported finding was that TCR beta sequences accurately predicted the HLA-A and HLA-B alleles for most subjects in the first cohort. Most CMV-associated TCR beta chains appeared to be HLA-restricted in a later analysis, and the HLA associations seemed to be driven largely by CMV exposure. While some public TCRs were present in many individuals, most TCR sequences turned up only very rarely across donors. The authors suggested that the approach could potentially be generalized to other disease states and immunological phenotypes. The earlier analysis of fewer than 750 of the donors excluded over 15 rarely observed V segments, including chromosome 9 orphons, because counts were too low. In this cohort, only TCR beta chains were sequenced, and detectable features were limited by the absence of alpha or paired-chain data. Immune exposure information for the cohort was limited to CMV serostatus.

V lost 5 bases and J lost 0 bases, and the count of bases not matched to a germline gene is 4. CDR3 length: 15 amino acids, cysteine to phenylalanine. The sequence is cut down to CDR3 DNA, 45 bases in frame from base 1. CDR1 LNHNV and CDR2 YYDKDF were looked up in the germline V gene (reference sequence). Recombination connected TRBV15 to TRBJ2-3; TRBD2 matches 8 bases in the middle. The receptor was isolated from a girl aged 2-10 years in good health and CMV-seronegative. Sequenced material: PBMCs. The sequenced DNA: TGTGCCACCAGCTGGCTAGCGGGCAGCACAGATACGCAGTATTTT. This translates into CATSWLAGSTDTQYF. Reference TRBV15 and TRBJ2-3 proteins supply the regions before and after the CDR3; the full variable domain is: DAMVIQNPRYQVTQFGKPVTLSCSQTLNHNVMYWYQQKSSQAPKLLFHYYDKDFNNEADTPDNFQSRRPNTSFCFLDIRSPGLGDTAMYLCATSWLAGSTDTQYFGPGTRLTVL.